These 21 T cell receptor beta chains were all obtained from the same sample, sequenced in a study of human T cells and chemical hapten exposure listed by TCRdb under 2021. Libraries came from RACE. The sequencer listed for this sample is NextSeq 500. TCRdb ran its own pipeline on the public reads, namely fastp trimming at Q25 and MiXCR clone calling, and kept in-frame beta chains. Each entry merges the rows of one CDR3 protein and shows their most common DNA and genes. In all, the sample holds about 160,000 distinct CDR3 sequences, and 28% of those were seen once. 2.1% of the sample belongs to the ten largest clones. The sample's time point label, in plain terms: patch test 3, about 24 weeks after DPC sensitization. The treatment or condition label corresponds to: therapeutic diphenylcyclopropenone sensitization with weekly scalp DPC. The specimen was whole blood, collected in connection with sensitization to the hapten diphenylcyclopropenone (DPC). The source is a woman younger than 30 with alopecia areata. Some clones in this sample may be carry-over from other donors' samples.

This clonotype was recorded at least ten times. The chain joins TRBV10-3 to TRBJ1-1; D is unclear. Germline CDR1 ENHRY, CDR2 SYGVKD. CDR3 length: 13 amino acids. V was shortened by 8 bases and J by 1 base, with 11 bases between the two germline ends. The CDR3 is CAIANVANTEAFF. The CDR3 DNA follows: TGTGCCATCGCGAACGTGGCGAACACTGAAGCTTTCTTT.

The chain joins TRBV20-1 to TRBJ2-5, with D unresolved. The CDR3 extends over 16 amino acids. V gave up 1 base and J gave up 4 bases, with 19 bases separating them. The V gene's germline CDR1 is DFQATT and CDR2 SNEGSKA (reference sequence). The CDR3 region is CSARVEVLGRRETQYF. DNA for the CDR3: TGCAGTGCTAGAGTTGAGGTCCTCGGAAGACGAGAGACCCAGTACTTC.

A few counts support this clonotype. The V and J genes are TRBV4-2 and TRBJ2-7; D gene uncertain. Germline CDR1 is LGHNA and CDR2 is YNFKEQ. Trimming removed 4 bases from V and 3 bases from J, with 10 bases in between. CDR3 length: 13 residues. The CDR3 is CASSRGYSYEQYF. CDR3 nucleotides: TGTGCCAGCAGCCGTGGGTACAGCTACGAGCAGTACTTC.

The rearrangement links TRBV27 to TRBJ1-1; D not certain. Germline V gives CDR1 MNHEY, CDR2 SMNVEV (reference sequence). V lost 8 bases, J lost 7 bases, and 17 bases lay in between. The CDR3 is made up of 13 amino acids. The CDR3 DNA sequence: TGTGCCAGCTCTTCCCGGAAAAGAAGTGAAGCTTTCTTT. Protein product: CASSSRKRSEAFF.

This clonotype was seen many times. This CDR3 is CSVYKREGSNEQFF. The CDR3 region has the DNA TGCAGCGTTTATAAGCGGGAGGGCTCCAATGAGCAGTTCTTC. This sequence joins TRBV29-1 and TRBJ2-1, with TRBD2 matching 10 bases. V shed 5 bases and J 6 bases; nucleotides not matched to a gene: 7. The germline V gene has CDR1 SQVTM and CDR2 ANQGSEA. The length of the CDR3 is 14 residues.

The chain has TRBV4-3 and TRBJ2-7, with 8 positions matching TRBD1. Germline trimming cut 1 base from V and 4 bases from J; bases unmatched to any gene: 9. CDR3 length equals 16 residues. Per germline, CDR1 LGHNA and CDR2 YSLEER. CDR3 DNA sequence: TGCGCCAGCAGCCAAGGAGGCGGGACAGGAAAATACGAGCAGTACTTC. This gives the protein CASSQGGGTGKYEQYF.

This clonotype came up a few times. V and J are TRBV4-3 and TRBJ2-7, with D perhaps matching TRBD2 (5 bases). The CDR3 spans 15 residues. The V end was cut by 1 base, the J end by 2 bases, with 12 bases between. CDR1 LGHNA and CDR2 YSLEER come from the germline V gene. The CDR3 coding sequence is TGCGCCAGCAGCCAAGCCGCGGGCCAGACCTACGAGCAGTACTTC. This gives the protein CASSQAAGQTYEQYF.

This clonotype was seen ten or more times. The chain links TRBV15 to TRBJ2-4, with D maybe TRBD1 (5 bases). Germline-derived CDR1 and CDR2 are LNHNV and YYDKDF (reference sequence). The CDR3 covers 15 residues. The V and J ends lost 5 bases and 1 base respectively, with 12 bases between them. CDR3 protein: CATSAPGLAKNIQYF. As DNA, the CDR3 is TGTGCCACCAGCGCGCCAGGGCTGGCCAAAAACATTCAGTACTTC.

V gene TRBV6-5 combines with J gene TRBJ2-7; tentative D call: TRBD1 (6 bases). CDR3 length: 15 residues. The germline V gene encodes CDR1 MNHEY and CDR2 SVGAGI. Trimming stripped 6 bases from V and 5 bases from J, with 20 bases between. The CDR3 protein is CASSTEGGYKDEQYF. DNA of the CDR3: TGTGCCAGCAGCACCGAAGGGGGTTACAAGGACGAGCAGTACTTC.

This clonotype came up many times. The gene calls are TRBV19 and TRBJ1-5; no firm D call. CDR3 length: 16 residues. Germline V gives CDR1 LNHDA, CDR2 SQIVND (reference sequence). Trimming cost V 0 bases and J 4 bases, with 13 bases left between them. Written as DNA, the CDR3 is TGTGCCAGTAGTATAGATCTCAGCCCCAATAATCAGCCCCAGCATTTT. Its translation: CASSIDLSPNNQPQHF. The whole variable domain, remainder taken from reference TRBV19 and TRBJ1-5, is DGGITQSPKYLFRKEGQNVTLSCEQNLNHDAMYWYRQDPGQGLRLIYYSQIVNDFQKGDIAEGYSVSREKKESFPLTVTSAQKNPTAFYLCASSIDLSPNNQPQHFGDGTRLSIL.

V is TRBV27 and J is TRBJ2-3; D not resolved. The CDR3 runs to 12 residues. Germline V gene sequence: CDR1 MNHEY, CDR2 SMNVEV (reference sequence). The V end lost 6 bases, the J end lost 4 bases, and 8 bases lay between the germline ends. CDR3 sequence reads: CASRFGPDTQYF. The DNA for the CDR3 is TGTGCCAGCAGATTTGGCCCAGATACGCAGTATTTT.

This clonotype turned up a few times. The chain carries TRBV4-1 and TRBJ2-7; D perhaps matches TRBD2 (6 bases). The CDR3 extends over 15 amino acids. The V gene's germline CDR1 is MGHRA and CDR2 YSYEKL. V was cut by 4 bases and J by 2 bases, with 15 bases left in between. The CDR3 reads CASSLMGGIPYEQYF. CDR3 nucleotide sequence: TGCGCCAGCAGCCTCATGGGCGGGATACCCTACGAGCAGTACTTC.

The chain is built from TRBV6-5 and TRBJ1-2; 8 positions match TRBD1. V was clipped by 5 bases and J by 8 bases; unmatched bases: 10. The CDR3 consists of 14 residues. Per the germline V gene, CDR1 is MNHEY and CDR2 is SVGAGI. CDR3 amino acids: CASSPRGQAGGYTF. The DNA of the CDR3 is TGTGCCAGCAGTCCCCGGGGACAGGCGGGAGGCTACACCTTC.

The rearrangement joins TRBV29-1 to TRBJ1-1; 7 bases align to TRBD1. This CDR3 is built from 13 residues. V shed 5 bases, J shed 0 bases, and the junction held 3 bases outside the gene matches. CDR1 is SQVTM and CDR2 is ANQGSEA in the germline V gene. This CDR3 is CSVYQGVNTEAFF. DNA of the CDR3: TGCAGCGTTTACCAGGGGGTGAACACTGAAGCTTTCTTT.

In its sample, this clonotype was seen a few times. The chain employs TRBV20-1 and TRBJ1-2; 11 bases are a match to TRBD1. V trimming: 6 bases; J trimming: 4 bases; junction bases outside the gene matches: 7. Germline CDR1 is DFQATT and CDR2 is SNEGSKA (reference sequence). The CDR3 sequence is 14 residues long. CDR3 residues: CSAGGGQGAYGYTF. The CDR3 coding sequence is TGCAGTGCAGGGGGAGGACAGGGGGCCTATGGCTACACCTTC.

This clonotype has a handful of counts. This chain connects TRBV10-3 to TRBJ2-1; the D is unclear. Trimming left V 2 bases short and J 8 bases short, with 16 bases between. The V gene's germline CDR1 is ENHRY and CDR2 SYGVKD. There are 15 residues in the CDR3. The chain's CDR3 is CAISEASNPSHEQFF. For the CDR3, the DNA is TGTGCCATCAGTGAGGCCAGCAACCCGAGCCATGAGCAGTTCTTC.

V is TRBV3-1 and J is TRBJ1-1; D gene uncertain. Trimming cost V 1 base and J 2 bases, with 8 bases left between them. Germline V lookup: CDR1 LGHDT, CDR2 YNNKEL (reference sequence). This CDR3 spans 14 amino acids. Here the CDR3 reads CASSQGVVNTEAFF. The CDR3 nucleotides are TGTGCCAGCAGCCAAGGAGTAGTTAACACTGAAGCTTTCTTT.

This rearrangement joins TRBV12-3 or TRBV12-4 to TRBJ2-7; 12 bases line up with TRBD2. The J segment lost 4 bases and the V segment lost 4 bases, leaving 2 bases of the junction unmatched. The CDR3 loop spans 14 amino acids. CDR3 sequence reads: CASSSSGRGYEQYF. CDR3 DNA sequence: TGTGCCAGCAGTTCTAGCGGGAGGGGGTACGAGCAGTACTTC.

This clonotype turned up a few times. This chain connects TRBV5-1 to TRBJ2-1, with D perhaps matching TRBD2 (5 bases). Per germline, CDR1 SGHRS and CDR2 YFSETQ. The CDR3 covers 11 residues. V lost 3 bases, J lost 13 bases, and 11 bases lay in between. CDR3 sequence reads: CASSSSGPQFF. The CDR3 coding sequence is TGCGCCAGCAGCTCGAGCGGTCCCCAGTTCTTC.

This clonotype was seen more than once but under ten times. CDR3 loop: CASSPDGFSYEQYF. The CDR3 nucleotides are TGCGCCAGCAGCCCGGACGGGTTTTCGTACGAGCAGTACTTC. This chain uses TRBV5-1 with TRBJ2-7; no reliable D call. The V gene lost 4 bases and the J gene lost 4 bases, with 15 bases spanning the gap. Germline CDR1 and CDR2: SGHRS and YFSETQ. CDR3 length: 14 amino acids.

This clonotype was recorded a few times. The rearrangement links TRBV7-9 to TRBJ2-1, with 8 bases aligning to TRBD2. With V trimmed by 5 bases and J by 8 bases, 14 bases remained unmatched. Germline V gene lookup returns CDR1 SEHNR and CDR2 FQNEAQ (reference sequence). The CDR3 covers 16 residues. The CDR3 DNA follows: TGTGCCAGCAGCCTACACTCAAGCGGGGGCAGTGATGAGCAGTTCTTC. As protein: CASSLHSSGGSDEQFF.